Described below is a single T cell receptor (beta chain) sequence and its context. What it recognizes is unknown. These data are taken from a study of radiotherapy plus CTLA-4 blockade in lung cancer. Study as a whole: Objective responses were observed in approximately 17% of patients, and disease control was achieved by roughly 29%.

Study-wide results and caveats: Expansion of tumor-derived TCR clones was observed in blood after radiotherapy plus ipilimumab. Early shifts in blood T cell clones, with interferon-beta, reportedly predicted response best.

With ipilimumab providing CTLA-4 blockade, focal radiation was administered to patients who had chemo-refractory metastatic non-small-cell lung cancer. The CDR3 runs 18 residues. V was shortened by 4 bases and J by 0 bases, with 19 bases between the two germline ends. In germline, CDR1 is MGHDK, CDR2 SYGVNS. Only in-frame clones appear in the TCRdb table, and some are missing; sequencing was by immunoSEQ multiplex PCR. The sample gives 13,000 or so clones, roughly 80% of which show up once; less than 30% is in the top ten. This sequence joins TRBV25-1 and TRBJ2-1; D ambiguous. The source of this sequence is a human donor with non-small cell lung cancer that progressed on radiotherapy plus ipilimumab. Sequenced here: peripheral blood, sampled from a patient treated with radiotherapy plus ipilimumab. The CDR3 nucleotides read TGTGCCAGCAGTGGATCACCCTTTCTCCGGTGCTCCTACAATGAGCAGTTCTTC. Translated: CASSGSPFLRCSYNEQFF.